The 27 T cell receptor beta chains given below trace back to one sample, sequenced in a study of T-cell memory formation after mild COVID-19. TCRdb reanalysed the 5' RACE reads using MiXCR and keeps one entry per CDR3 protein. The sample lists 300,000 to 350,000 distinct CDR3 sequences, roughly 15% seen once, with over 20% in the top ten. The sequenced sample consisted of PBMCs or a T cell subset sorted from them (not recorded which). These TCRs come from a man aged 18 to 29 who had mild COVID-19 (a few samples of this study predate the infection). Cell type and time point are not known.

There are many counts of this clonotype. V and J are TRBV7-9 and TRBJ2-5, with no clear D. The CDR3 is 12 amino acids. The germline CDR1 and CDR2 sequences are SEHNR and FQNEAQ (reference sequence). V gave up 3 bases and J gave up 1 base, with 3 bases separating them. The CDR3 reads CASSFSQETQYF. CDR3 bases: TGTGCCAGCAGCTTTAGCCAAGAGACCCAGTACTTC.

V usage is TRBV20-1 and J usage is TRBJ2-7; 7 bases agree with TRBD2. Germline V CDR1 and CDR2: DFQATT, SNEGSKA (reference sequence). This CDR3 comprises 15 residues. V was clipped by 6 bases and J by 0 bases; unmatched bases: 11. The DNA for the CDR3 is TGCAGTGCCCCAAGCCGGGGGGTGAGCTCCTACGAGCAGTACTTC. Encoded protein: CSAPSRGVSSYEQYF.

This sequence joins TRBV18 and TRBJ1-1; perhaps TRBD1 as D (5 bases). CDR1 and CDR2 (germline): KGHSH, LQKENI. Trimming left V 3 bases short and J 6 bases short, with 11 bases between. The CDR3 sequence is 13 residues long. CDR3 sequence: CASSPSGTAEAFF. CDR3 DNA sequence: TGTGCCAGCTCACCCTCGGGGACCGCTGAAGCTTTCTTT. Full variable domain (rest looked up from reference TRBV18 and TRBJ1-1): NAGVMQNPRHLVRRRGQEARLRCSPMKGHSHVYWYRQLPEEGLKFMVYLQKENIIDESGMPKERFSAEFPKEGPSILRIQQVVRGDSAAYFCASSPSGTAEAFFGQGTRLTVV.

The genes are TRBV6-5 and TRBJ1-4; D not resolved. This CDR3 is built from 13 residues. V shed 5 bases and J shed 7 bases, with 11 bases lying between them. Germline-derived CDR1 and CDR2 are MNHEY and SVGAGI. This CDR3 is CASSLQRGEKLFF. The CDR3 region has the DNA TGTGCCAGCAGTCTCCAGCGGGGTGAAAAACTGTTTTTT.

The rearrangement links TRBV7-3 to TRBJ2-1, with D possibly TRBD2 on 6 matching bases. This CDR3 spans 15 amino acids. The V and J ends lost 6 bases and 10 bases respectively, with 22 bases between them. Looked up from germline, CDR1 is SGHTA and CDR2 is FQGTGA. CDR3 sequence: CASSHIGGLSGEQFF. The CDR3 DNA reads as TGTGCCAGCAGTCACATTGGGGGTTTGAGCGGGGAGCAGTTCTTC.

The table lists this clonotype with a few counts. The chain employs TRBV20-1 and TRBJ2-3, with 9 bases fitting TRBD2. Germline trimming cut 7 bases from V and 7 bases from J; bases unmatched to any gene: 9. CDR1 is DFQATT, CDR2 SNEGSKA, per germline (reference sequence). The CDR3 has 13 residues. The CDR3 loop is CSVWASGDNTQYF. As DNA, the CDR3 is TGCAGTGTTTGGGCTAGCGGGGACAATACGCAGTATTTT.

The gene calls are TRBV9 and TRBJ2-1; 11 nucleotides line up with TRBD1. In germline, CDR1 is SGDLS, CDR2 YYNGEE. The CDR3 spans 19 residues. With 3 bases clipped from V and 2 bases from J, the junction kept 13 bases outside the gene matches. For the CDR3, the DNA is TGTGCCAGCAGCGGGAAGGGACAGGGGGGCTACCCCGCCTACAATGAGCAGTTCTTC. It is translated as CASSGKGQGGYPAYNEQFF.

This clonotype was recorded a few times. The rearrangement links TRBV7-9 to TRBJ2-3, with no clear D. V gave up 4 bases and J gave up 3 bases, with 23 bases separating them. Germline V lookup: CDR1 SEHNR, CDR2 FQNEAQ (reference sequence). The CDR3 covers 18 residues. CDR3 nucleotide sequence: TGTGCCAGCAGCTCGACCTGGGCAGGCCAGGCCGATACAGATACGCAGTATTTT. This translates into CASSSTWAGQADTDTQYF.

This clonotype has only a few counts. This sequence joins TRBV12-3 or TRBV12-4 and TRBJ2-2; 11 bases map to TRBD2. The CDR3 has 16 residues. After removal of 3 bases from V and 4 bases from J, the junction contained 4 bases not matched to a gene. CDR3 sequence reads: CASSFHSGGATGELFF. CDR3 DNA sequence: TGTGCCAGCAGTTTCCATAGCGGGGGGGCCACCGGGGAGCTGTTTTTT.

In this sample, this clonotype turned up many times. The genes are TRBV5-5 and TRBJ2-1; 8 bases map to TRBD1. V trimming: 0 bases; J trimming: 5 bases; junction bases outside the gene matches: 4. The length of the CDR3 is 15 residues. Germline V CDR1 and CDR2: SGHKS, YYEKEE (reference sequence). In DNA form, the CDR3 reads TGTGCCAGCAGCTTGGGGACAGGGCCCCACAATGAGCAGTTCTTC. Translation: CASSLGTGPHNEQFF.

V gene TRBV9 combines with J gene TRBJ2-5, with a tentative D call TRBD1 (6 bases). Trimming took off 4 bases at V and 5 bases at J, with 21 bases between the two ends. The CDR3 has 16 residues. The V gene's germline CDR1 is SGDLS and CDR2 YYNGEE. The CDR3 protein is CASSSRGGFVQETQYF. DNA of the CDR3: TGTGCCAGCAGCTCCAGGGGTGGGTTTGTCCAGGAGACCCAGTACTTC.

This chain uses TRBV29-1 with TRBJ1-2, with 9 bases lining up with TRBD1. This CDR3 is built from 15 residues. Looked up from germline, CDR1 is SQVTM and CDR2 is ANQGSEA. The ends lost 7 bases at V and 5 bases at J; junction bases unmatched: 14. In nucleotides, the CDR3 is TGCAGCGCTGTCGTTGGACAGGGGCTAATTTATGGCTACACCTTC. Protein sequence: CSAVVGQGLIYGYTF.

This sequence joins TRBV12-3 or TRBV12-4 and TRBJ1-2; tentative D call: TRBD1 (5 bases). CDR3 length: 13 amino acids. V was clipped by 3 bases and J by 2 bases, with 7 bases between them. CDR3 region: CASSLNRNYGYTF. The CDR3 coding sequence is TGTGCCAGCAGTTTGAACAGGAACTATGGCTACACCTTC.

Only a few counts were recorded for this clonotype. The CDR3 DNA follows: TGTGCCATCAGGCCCGACCTAACCGGGGAGCTGTTTTTT. This codes for CAIRPDLTGELFF. The genes are TRBV10-3 and TRBJ2-2; D remains unclear. The CDR3 runs to 13 residues. V was pared by 6 bases and J by 5 bases, with 10 bases between. Looked up from germline, CDR1 is ENHRY and CDR2 is SYGVKD.

The V and J genes are TRBV7-2 and TRBJ1-2; D remains unclear. This CDR3 comprises 13 residues. V was trimmed by 3 bases and J by 4 bases, leaving 9 bases between them. CDR1 and CDR2 (germline): SGHTA, FQGNSA. CDR3 sequence reads: CASSFSKSYGYTF. As DNA, the CDR3 is TGTGCCAGCAGCTTTTCCAAGAGCTATGGCTACACCTTC.

This chain joins TRBV4-3 and TRBJ1-2, with 9 positions matching TRBD1. V was pared by 0 bases and J by 0 bases, with 8 bases of the junction left unmatched. Looked up from germline, CDR1 is LGHNA and CDR2 is YSLEER. The CDR3 consists of 18 residues. In DNA form, the CDR3 reads TGCGCCAGCAGCCAAGATCGGACAGGGGCAACAGCTAACTATGGCTACACCTTC. Translation gives CASSQDRTGATANYGYTF.

The gene calls are TRBV4-1 and TRBJ2-7; 8 bases agree with TRBD1. The V and J ends lost 4 bases and 2 bases, in that order; junction bases with no gene match: 7. CDR1 MGHRA and CDR2 YSYEKL come from the germline V gene. The CDR3 consists of 15 residues. The CDR3 loop is CASSPGQGPTYEQYF. Written as DNA, the CDR3 is TGCGCCAGCAGCCCAGGACAGGGCCCCACCTACGAGCAGTACTTC.

Comment on this clonotype: A much larger clone is a single base away; this may be a read error. The DNA is left out, because the CDR3 cannot be placed on it with certainty; the CDR3 is given as TCRdb lists it. V is TRBV3-1 and J is TRBJ2-2; the table calls TRBD1, which could not be checked here. The V gene's germline CDR1 is LGHDT and CDR2 YNNKEL (reference sequence). From its first to its last residue, the CDR3 has 16 amino acids. The chain's CDR3 is CASAQTWGAGTGEMFF.

The chain is built from TRBV12-3 or TRBV12-4 and TRBJ2-5, with unresolved D. The CDR3 consists of 14 residues. Trimming stripped 6 bases from V and 4 bases from J, with 15 bases between. The CDR3 bases are TGTGCCAGCAGAGCCCTCGGTCGAGTAGAGACCCAGTACTTC. Protein product: CASRALGRVETQYF.

This clonotype showed up just a few times. This chain connects TRBV29-1 to TRBJ1-3, with D uncertain. Germline CDR1 is SQVTM and CDR2 is ANQGSEA. The CDR3 runs 12 residues. V dropped 7 bases and J dropped 2 bases, with 9 bases sitting between them. The CDR3 loop is CSAVSPGNTIYF. DNA for the CDR3: TGCAGCGCCGTATCACCTGGAAACACCATATATTTT.

This clonotype was recorded a few times. The gene calls are TRBV30 and TRBJ2-7; 11 nucleotides line up with TRBD2. Germline CDR1 GTSNPN, CDR2 SVGIG (reference sequence). The CDR3 covers 13 residues. Unmatched junction bases numbered 7, after V lost 5 bases and J lost 7 bases. This CDR3 reads CAWSSGGIWEQYF. In DNA form, the CDR3 reads TGTGCCTGGTCTAGCGGGGGGATCTGGGAGCAGTACTTC. The entire variable domain, with the rest obtained from reference TRBV30 and TRBJ2-7, is as follows: SQTIHQWPATLVQPVGSPLSLECTVEGTSNPNLYWYRQAAGRGLQLLFYSVGIGQISSEVPQNLSASRPQDRQFILSSKKLLLSDSGFYLCAWSSGGIWEQYFGPGTRLTVT.

The V and J genes are TRBV7-2 and TRBJ2-5; the D gene is possibly TRBD2 (6 bases). The CDR3 covers 18 residues. From germline, CDR1 is SGHTA and CDR2 FQGNSA. V lost 4 bases and J lost 5, with 26 bases in between. The CDR3 sequence: CASSSSGTYYTVRETQYF. As DNA, the CDR3 is TGTGCCAGCAGCTCCTCCGGGACTTATTATACGGTCCGGGAGACCCAGTACTTC.

The chain employs TRBV11-2 and TRBJ2-2, with TRBD1 matching over 9 bases. This CDR3 contains 16 residues. Germline CDR1 SGHAT, CDR2 FQNNGV. V dropped 4 bases and J dropped 6; count of bases not matched to a gene: 9. In DNA form, the CDR3 reads TGTGCCAGCAGCTCCCCGGGACAGGGTAGACCCGGGGAGCTGTTTTTT. Translated, it gives CASSSPGQGRPGELFF. Looking up the rest from reference TRBV11-2 and TRBJ2-2 gives the full variable domain: EAGVAQSPRYKIIEKRQSVAFWCNPISGHATLYWYQQILGQGPKLLIQFQNNGVVDDSQLPKDRFSAERLKGVDSTLKIQPAKLEDSAVYLCASSSPGQGRPGELFFGEGSRLTVL.

This clonotype was seen a few times. V gene TRBV7-2 combines with J gene TRBJ2-3, with 9 positions matching TRBD2. Germline CDR1 and CDR2: SGHTA and FQGNSA. J gave up 7 bases and V 5 bases, and 7 bases lay outside the gene matches. The length of the CDR3 is 14 residues. The CDR3 DNA reads as TGTGCCAGCAGCCCTGGACTAGCGAGGAATACGCAGTATTTT. Amino acid sequence: CASSPGLARNTQYF.

This clonotype was found many times. The chain uses TRBV6-6 and TRBJ2-1; possibly TRBD1 for D (7 bases). The CDR3 is made up of 16 amino acids. Trimming removed 5 bases from V and 6 bases from J, with 20 bases in between. Germline V gene lookup returns CDR1 MNHNY and CDR2 SVGAGI (reference sequence). The CDR3 sequence is CASSGWTGGQFNEQFF. The DNA for the CDR3 is TGTGCCAGCAGTGGATGGACCGGGGGACAGTTCAATGAGCAGTTCTTC.

The chain couples TRBV20-1 to TRBJ2-2; D gene ambiguous. CDR1 and CDR2 (germline): DFQATT, SNEGSKA (reference sequence). The CDR3 runs to 14 residues. Trimming removed 0 bases at V and 5 bases at J, with 10 bases between. CDR3 DNA sequence: TGCAGTGCTAGAGATTTGGCAACAACCGGGGAGCTGTTTTTT. This encodes CSARDLATTGELFF.

The chain recombines TRBV6-5 with TRBJ1-1; TRBD1 might be the D (6 bases). Germline lookup yields CDR1 MNHEY and CDR2 SVGAGI. V lost 2 bases, J lost 3 bases, and 7 bases lay in between. The CDR3 is 13 residues long. In DNA form, the CDR3 reads TGTGCCAGCAGTTACAGGACAGACACTGAAGCTTTCTTT. The encoded protein is CASSYRTDTEAFF.